This is a list of T cell receptor beta chains from one sample in a study of PD-1 blockade in mismatch repair-deficient tumors. TCRdb keeps only in-frame clones here, not all; method: immunoSEQ multiplex PCR. The sample carries 49,000 or so clones, over 70% recorded once. This material consisted of peripheral blood, taken approximately 20 weeks after starting pembrolizumab. Every receptor here comes from an adult with mismatch repair-deficient cancer. Each CDR3 is given with its conserved first and last residue. The D gene is left open where the match is weak. Expanded clones get a size class; other rows say once, few or many, or leave the size out.

size: NA
length: 17
J: TRBJ1-5
V: TRBV4-1
D: TRBD1
CDR3: CASSPSLTGRGNQPQHF
DNA: TGCGCCAGCAGCCCCTCCCTGACAGGGCGGGGCAATCAGCCCCAGCATTTT

size: NA
length: 16
J: TRBJ1-3
V: TRBV19
D: NA
CDR3: CASSVTGAGVGNTIYF
DNA: TGTGCCAGTAGTGTAACAGGAGCGGGGGTTGGAAACACCATATATTTT

size: NA
length: 12
J: TRBJ1-1
V: TRBV30
D: NA
CDR3: CAWSGRTAEAFF
DNA: TGTGCCTGGAGCGGGAGGACAGCTGAAGCTTTCTTT

size: once
length: 17
J: TRBJ2-1
V: TRBV4-3
D: TRBD2
CDR3: CASSFSSGRAYDNEQFF
DNA: TGCGCCAGCAGCTTCTCTAGCGGGAGGGCCTACGACAATGAGCAGTTCTTC

size: NA
length: 15
J: TRBJ2-2
V: TRBV19
D: TRBD1
CDR3: CASSRQGTNTGELFF
DNA: TGTGCCAGTAGTAGACAGGGAACGAACACCGGGGAGCTGTTTTTT

size: NA
length: 14
J: TRBJ2-7
V: TRBV11-3
D: NA
CDR3: CASSRSRGTGEQYF
DNA: TGTGCCAGCAGCCGGTCTCGGGGAACGGGGGAGCAGTACTTC

size: NA
length: 17
J: TRBJ2-3
V: TRBV18
D: NA
CDR3: CASSPLSGSFFTDTQYF
DNA: TGTGCCAGCTCACCACTAAGCGGGTCCTTTTTCACGGATACGCAGTATTTT

size: once
length: 18
J: TRBJ2-2
V: TRBV7-9
D: TRBD1
CDR3: CASSLSNKGTGTTGELFF
DNA: TGTGCCAGCAGCTTGTCAAATAAGGGGACAGGGACCACCGGGGAGCTGTTTTTT

size: NA
length: 19
J: TRBJ1-4
V: TRBV19
D: NA
CDR3: CASSIEGLTGGTTNEKLFF
DNA: TGTGCCAGTAGTATCGAAGGATTGACGGGAGGCACAACTAATGAAAAACTGTTTTTT

size: NA
length: 17
J: TRBJ1-5
V: TRBV28
D: NA
CDR3: CASSPAVGPGSNQPQHF
DNA: TGTGCCAGCAGCCCCGCCGTCGGTCCAGGTAGCAATCAGCCCCAGCATTTT

size: NA
length: 14
J: TRBJ1-2
V: TRBV25-1
D: NA
CDR3: CASSEYPGSYGYTF
DNA: TGTGCCAGCAGTGAATACCCAGGAAGCTATGGCTACACCTTC

size: NA
length: 14
J: TRBJ2-1
V: TRBV19
D: TRBD2
CDR3: CASNPSGSLHEQFF
DNA: TGTGCCAGTAATCCTAGCGGGAGTTTGCATGAGCAGTTCTTC

size: once
length: 15
J: TRBJ2-6
V: TRBV5-1
D: NA
CDR3: CASSLGVSGANVLTF
DNA: TGCGCCAGCAGCTTGGGTGTCTCTGGGGCCAACGTCCTGACTTTC

size: NA
length: 13
J: TRBJ1-1
V: TRBV7-9
D: NA
CDR3: CASSHDVNTEAFF
DNA: TGTGCCAGCAGCCACGACGTAAACACTGAAGCTTTCTTT

size: NA
length: 15
J: TRBJ1-1
V: TRBV6-1
D: TRBD1
CDR3: CASSEGRGLETEAFF
DNA: TGTGCCAGCAGTGAGGGGAGGGGGCTGGAGACTGAAGCTTTCTTT

size: NA
length: 14
J: TRBJ2-7
V: TRBV6-1
D: NA
CDR3: CASNGRGQSYEQYF
DNA: TGTGCCAGCAACGGACGAGGACAGTCCTACGAGCAGTACTTC

size: NA
length: 15
J: TRBJ2-7
V: TRBV10-2
D: NA
CDR3: CASSEGTFHSYEQYF
DNA: TGCGCCAGCAGTGAAGGGACTTTTCACTCCTACGAGCAGTACTTC

size: medium-sized
length: 14
J: TRBJ1-2
V: TRBV14
D: NA
CDR3: CASSQSGRKYGYTF
DNA: TGTGCCAGCAGCCAATCGGGACGGAAATATGGCTACACCTTC

size: NA
length: 12
J: TRBJ2-3
V: TRBV5-1
D: NA
CDR3: CASSPPTDTQYF
DNA: TGCGCCAGCAGCCCCCCCACAGATACGCAGTATTTT

size: NA
length: 13
J: TRBJ2-3
V: TRBV27
D: NA
CDR3: CASGTPSTDTQYF
DNA: TGTGCCAGCGGAACCCCTAGCACAGATACGCAGTATTTT

size: NA
length: 13
J: TRBJ1-4
V: TRBV5-5
D: NA
CDR3: CASSFQTAGELFF
DNA: TGTGCCAGCAGCTTCCAGACGGCCGGGGAACTGTTTTTT

size: NA
length: 14
J: TRBJ2-1
V: TRBV29-1
D: NA
CDR3: CSVAEGGYLDEQFF
DNA: TGCAGCGTTGCCGAGGGAGGATACTTGGATGAGCAGTTCTTC

size: NA
length: 14
J: TRBJ2-7
V: TRBV6-1
D: NA
CDR3: CASSEAVGIYEQYF
DNA: TGTGCCAGCAGTGAAGCGGTTGGGATCTACGAGCAGTACTTC

size: NA
length: 13
J: TRBJ2-1
V: TRBV11-3
D: TRBD1
CDR3: CASSLTGVNEQFF
DNA: TGTGCCAGCAGCTTAACAGGGGTAAATGAGCAGTTCTTC

size: NA
length: 13
J: TRBJ1-1
V: TRBV25-1
D: NA
CDR3: CASTNSMNTEAFF
DNA: TGTGCCAGCACAAACAGTATGAACACTGAAGCTTTCTTT

size: NA
length: 16
J: TRBJ2-2
V: TRBV9
D: TRBD2
CDR3: CASSVELLAVAGELFF
DNA: TGTGCCAGCAGCGTAGAGCTCCTAGCGGTAGCCGGGGAGCTGTTTTTT

size: once
length: 11
J: TRBJ1-2
V: TRBV29-1
D: TRBD1
CDR3: CSAGQDYGYTF
DNA: TGCAGCGCCGGACAGGACTATGGCTACACCTTC

size: NA
length: 15
J: TRBJ2-2
V: TRBV9
D: TRBD1
CDR3: CASRADRGFAGELFF
DNA: TGTGCCAGCAGAGCGGACAGGGGTTTCGCCGGGGAGCTGTTTTTT

size: few
length: 11
J: TRBJ1-2
V: TRBV29-1
D: NA
CDR3: CSVVLSSGYTF
DNA: TGCAGCGTTGTCTTGAGCTCTGGCTACACCTTC

size: few
length: 15
J: TRBJ2-6
V: TRBV7-2
D: TRBD1
CDR3: CASSSQGAGANVLTF
DNA: TGTGCCAGCAGCTCACAGGGGGCAGGGGCCAACGTCCTGACTTTC

size: NA
length: 16
J: TRBJ1-2
V: TRBV27
D: NA
CDR3: CASSSPTSAGYYGYTF
DNA: TGTGCCAGCAGTTCCCCTACATCAGCCGGATACTATGGCTACACCTTC

size: NA
length: 18
J: TRBJ1-4
V: TRBV14
D: NA
CDR3: CASSQDRLRGLMNEKLFF
DNA: TGTGCCAGCAGCCAAGATCGTCTGCGGGGACTCATGAATGAAAAACTGTTTTTT

size: NA
length: 11
J: TRBJ1-1
V: TRBV2
D: NA
CDR3: CASSLGTVPIF
DNA: TGTGCCAGCAGCCTCGGGACCGTTCCGATCTTT

size: NA
length: 15
J: TRBJ2-1
V: TRBV11-3
D: NA
CDR3: CASSLVIGVDNEQFF
DNA: TGTGCCAGCAGCTTAGTCATCGGGGTAGACAATGAGCAGTTCTTC

size: NA
length: 15
J: TRBJ2-7
V: TRBV27
D: TRBD1
CDR3: CASSRKGQGAYEQYF
DNA: TGTGCCAGCAGCAGAAAGGGACAGGGGGCTTACGAGCAGTACTTC

size: once
length: 15
J: TRBJ1-1
V: TRBV18
D: TRBD1
CDR3: CASSPSQGMNTEAFF
DNA: TGTGCCAGCTCACCCTCACAGGGGATGAACACTGAAGCTTTCTTT

size: NA
length: 11
J: TRBJ2-3
V: TRBV7-6
D: NA
CDR3: CASSSTDTQYF
DNA: TGTGCCAGCAGCTCCACAGATACGCAGTATTTT

size: NA
length: 12
J: TRBJ1-2
V: TRBV2
D: NA
CDR3: CASSAQNYGYTF
DNA: TGTGCCAGCAGTGCACAGAACTATGGCTACACCTTC

size: NA
length: 16
J: TRBJ2-3
V: TRBV5-1
D: TRBD2
CDR3: CASSLISGSITDTQYF
DNA: TGCGCCAGCAGCTTAATTAGCGGGAGTATCACAGATACGCAGTATTTT

size: NA
length: 14
J: TRBJ2-5
V: TRBV4-2
D: NA
CDR3: CASSQDLHQETQYF
DNA: TGTGCCAGCAGCCAAGATCTCCACCAAGAGACCCAGTACTTC

size: NA
length: 16
J: TRBJ1-4
V: TRBV19
D: TRBD1
CDR3: CASSSRNRGHNEKLFF
DNA: TGTGCCAGTAGTAGCCGAAACAGGGGGCATAATGAAAAACTGTTTTTT

size: NA
length: 15
J: TRBJ2-7
V: TRBV7-2
D: NA
CDR3: CASARGQPGSYEQYF
DNA: TGTGCCAGCGCCCGAGGCCAGCCAGGCTCCTACGAGCAGTACTTC

size: NA
length: 14
J: TRBJ1-1
V: TRBV5-1
D: NA
CDR3: CASSDGPGNTEAFF
DNA: TGCGCCAGCAGCGACGGACCCGGGAACACTGAAGCTTTCTTT

size: NA
length: 16
J: TRBJ2-2
V: TRBV2
D: TRBD1
CDR3: CASSVAGQGLTGELFF
DNA: TGTGCCAGCAGTGTGGCAGGACAGGGCCTCACCGGGGAGCTGTTTTTT

size: NA
length: 15
J: TRBJ2-3
V: TRBV11-3
D: TRBD1
CDR3: CASSLGTGETDTQYF
DNA: TGTGCCAGCAGCTTAGGGACAGGGGAAACAGATACGCAGTATTTT

size: NA
length: 15
J: TRBJ2-7
V: TRBV27
D: NA
CDR3: CASSLSISLTYEQYF
DNA: TGTGCCAGCAGTTTAAGTATAAGCTTAACCTACGAGCAGTACTTC

size: NA
length: 12
J: TRBJ2-3
V: TRBV11-2
D: NA
CDR3: CASSFGTDTQYF
DNA: TGTGCCAGCAGCTTTGGCACAGATACGCAGTATTTT